The T cell receptor (beta chain) under discussion was sequenced for a study of T cell repertoires in cytomegalovirus infection. Whole-study context: A matching HLA type, together with CMV infection, was signaled by public TCR beta signatures.

A single record per CDR3 protein comes from TCRdb applying MiXCR to the reads. Of hundreds of thousands of distinct CDR3 sequences in the sample, about 9.1% were seen once. This CDR3 region has 15 residues. Germline V gene lookup returns CDR1 PRHDT and CDR2 FYEKMQ (reference sequence). Unmatched junction bases numbered 5, after V lost 4 bases and J lost 5 bases. The J gene is TRBJ2-1, the V gene TRBV13; 10 nucleotides match TRBD1. The source of this sequence is a human donor in good health (CMV status not recorded). Some clones in this sample may be carry-over from other donors' samples. The sequenced material came from PBMCs. DNA of the CDR3: TGTGCCAGCAGCTCAGGACAGGGGGAACACAATGAGCAGTTCTTC. Translated: CASSSGQGEHNEQFF.